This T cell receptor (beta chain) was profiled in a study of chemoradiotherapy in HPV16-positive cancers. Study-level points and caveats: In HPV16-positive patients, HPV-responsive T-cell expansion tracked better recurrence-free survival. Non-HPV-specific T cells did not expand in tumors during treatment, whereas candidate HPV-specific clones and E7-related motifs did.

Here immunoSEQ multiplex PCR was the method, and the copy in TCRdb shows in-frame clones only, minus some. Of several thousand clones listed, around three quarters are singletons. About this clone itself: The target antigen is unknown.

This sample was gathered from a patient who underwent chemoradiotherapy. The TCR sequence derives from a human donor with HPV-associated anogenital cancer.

The CDR3 loop is CASSLLGWGEKLFF. The CDR3 DNA reads as TGCGCCAGCAGCCTGCTGGGGTGGGGTGAAAAACTGTTTTTT. V and J are TRBV5-1 and TRBJ1-4; D unclear. V lost 4 bases, J lost 7 bases, and 14 bases lay in between. The CDR3 covers 14 residues. CDR1 is SGHRS, CDR2 YFSETQ, per germline.